The text below deals with one T cell receptor (beta chain). Its antigen target is currently unknown. Nothing much larger sits one base from this clone, and base qualities are not available. A FACSAria II was used to sort memory CD4+ T cells, defined as single viable CD3+CD4+CD8-CD45RO+ cells. CMV serostatus was assessed using a Roche Elecsys assay, by which serum IgG against CMV pp150, pp28, p38 and p52 was detected. After the samples were thawed, total CD4+ T cells were enriched through positive selection using CD4 magnetic microbeads. The samples came from a different study that was designed specifically to examine the CD4+ T cell memory repertoire. Peripheral blood mononuclear cells were isolated and cryopreserved according to standard operating procedures, and serum was stored at -80 degrees C. CD3-PerCP (BW264/56), CD4-APC (RPA-T4), CD45RO-PE (UCHT1) and CD8-Pacific Orange (3B5) antibodies were used for staining, and non-viable cells were excluded with Sytox blue.

The Quick-DNA Microprep Kit was used to extract genomic DNA from the sorted cells. Amplification of TCRbeta DNA was done with the immunoSEQ hsTCRbeta kit, following the protocol from the manufacturer. TCRbeta libraries were sequenced on an Illumina MiSeq instrument. Processing in the source paper ran as follows. Once out-of-frame sequences had been removed, approximately 2,000,000 distinct TCRbeta sequences were left, which works out to an average of roughly 70,000 per individual. Each individual was scored according to the count of roughly 160 previously reported CMV-associated TCRbeta sequences and the total productive distinct TCRbeta count. A beta-binomial model was reimplemented in Python, and scikit-learn random forests with default parameters were trained on data from the US cohort. Classifier performance on the Belgian cohort was summarized as median AUC with percentile confidence intervals over 10,000 bootstrap iterations. TCRdb mirrors the immuneACCESS table, restricted to in-frame sequences. Some clones are absent from its copies; in checked studies, under half trace to an unresolved V gene, and the reason for the others is unknown. V, J and clone size derive from that table, while D and trimming were established from the DNA sequence. The sample yields tens of thousands of clones; around 76% were counted once. In total, the top ten clones hold roughly 0.4% of the sample.

The sample comes from a study of memory CD4+ T cells and cytomegalovirus serostatus (dated by TCRdb to the late 2010s). Regarding the research as a whole: The 35 or so healthy Belgian adults in the cohort included 9 who were CMV seropositive and roughly 25 who were CMV seronegative. To replicate a published TCR-based CMV serostatus classifier, the study sequenced CD4+ memory TCRbeta repertoires from a Belgian cohort whose cytomegalovirus serostatus was known.

Paper-wide results and their limitations: The results were interpreted as suggesting that the CMV-associated TCR signature is largely present in the CD4+ memory repertoire. On the Belgian cohort, the classifier built on the original framework reached a median bootstrapped AUC of about 0.95, with a 95% CI of 0.76-1.00. CMV serostatus prediction reached a median bootstrapped AUC of about 0.94 with the original framework and over 0.8 with a US-trained random forest. Only CD4+CD45RO+ memory cells were sequenced, in contrast to the original study, in which naive and memory CD4+ and CD8+ populations were covered. Of under 200 previously reported CMV-associated TCRbeta sequences, approximately 70 appeared in the CD4+ memory repertoires, each in one to five individuals.

Measured from the cysteine to the phenylalanine, the CDR3 is 12 residues long. The CDR3 DNA has 36 bases and is translated from base 1. From a lookup of the germline V gene, CDR1 and CDR2 are MDHEN and SYDVKM. At the junction V is shortened by 6 bases and J by 4 bases, with 6 bases in between. The sequenced material came from memory CD4+ T cells from blood. Rearrangement joined TRBV28 to TRBJ2-2; the D gene identity is not certain. The TCR sequence derives from an adult in good health and CMV-seronegative. The CDR3 loop reads CASRRSTGELFF. The sequenced DNA: TGTGCCAGCAGACGGTCCACCGGGGAGCTGTTTTTT.